The 23 T cell receptor beta chains below come from one sample, sequenced in a study of response to subunit inactivated influenza vaccine. Each CDR3 protein is one row after TCRdb ran MiXCR on the RT-PCR reads. The sample has 500,000 to 600,000 distinct CDR3 sequences; around 10% are singletons. The sample was also reused in another study, on T cells expressing NK-cell markers. This second study says: TCR beta libraries carry UMIs added by 5'RACE template switching.

Source: PBMCs from blood, taken on the day of vaccination. The origin of the receptors is a man in his forties or fifties who received an inactivated influenza vaccine.

This clonotype was detected only a few times. In DNA form, the CDR3 reads TGTGCCAGCAGCTCAGGGTTCGGTTGGACCGAGGGAAATGAGCAGTTCTTC. It codes for CASSSGFGWTEGNEQFF. V and J are TRBV7-9 and TRBJ2-1, with D possibly called TRBD1 or TRBD2 (5 bases each). The CDR3 length is 17 residues. V was cut by 4 bases and J by 7 bases, with 23 bases left in between. Germline lookup yields CDR1 SEHNR and CDR2 FQNEAQ (reference sequence).

Only one count was recorded for this clonotype. The chain is built from TRBV18 and TRBJ2-6, with D possibly matching TRBD1 (5 bases). The germline gives CDR1 KGHSH, CDR2 LQKENI. This CDR3 is 18 amino acids long. The germline V and J ends were trimmed by 3 bases and 5 bases, with 20 bases remaining between them. CDR3 coding DNA: TGTGCCAGCTCACCTTCGCAGGGCCAAAGTTTTAGGGCCAACGTCCTGACTTTC. Its protein product is CASSPSQGQSFRANVLTF. Supplemented by reference TRBV18 and TRBJ2-6, the full variable domain reads NAGVMQNPRHLVRRRGQEARLRCSPMKGHSHVYWYRQLPEEGLKFMVYLQKENIIDESGMPKERFSAEFPKEGPSILRIQQVVRGDSAAYFCASSPSQGQSFRANVLTFGAGSRLTVL.

The chain recombines TRBV27 with TRBJ2-1; possible D gene TRBD2, 6 bases. The CDR3 spans 14 residues. Germline CDR1 reads MNHEY; CDR2 reads SMNVEV (reference sequence). Trimming left V 6 bases short and J 2 bases short, with 11 bases between. CDR3 nucleotide sequence: TGTGCCAGCAGGCTGGGGGGACCCTACAATGAGCAGTTCTTC. Translating it yields CASRLGGPYNEQFF.

This clonotype was found a few times. The rearrangement links TRBV4-1 to TRBJ2-3, with 10 positions matching TRBD2. The CDR3 totals 18 residues. Germline trimming cut 1 base from V and 2 bases from J; bases unmatched to any gene: 9. Per the germline V gene, CDR1 is MGHRA and CDR2 is YSYEKL. The DNA of the CDR3 is TGCGCCAGCAGCCAAGCCGGACGGCTAGCGGGGGTCACAGATACGCAGTATTTT. This sequence encodes CASSQAGRLAGVTDTQYF.

This chain connects TRBV12-3 or TRBV12-4 to TRBJ1-1, with TRBD1 matching over 7 bases. With V trimmed by 3 bases and J by 1 base, 2 bases remained unmatched. There are 14 residues in the CDR3. In nucleotides, the CDR3 is TGTGCCAGCAGTTTTTACAGGGGGAACACTGAAGCTTTCTTT. This encodes CASSFYRGNTEAFF.

This clonotype was observed a handful of times. The rearrangement uses TRBV3-1 and TRBJ2-1; TRBD1 aligns across 8 bases. V lost 1 base to trimming and J lost 6 bases; unmatched junction nucleotides: 5. CDR1 is LGHDT and CDR2 is YNNKEL in the germline V gene (reference sequence). The CDR3 runs 15 residues. The CDR3 DNA is TGTGCCAGCAGCCAAGTCGACAGGGGCGGCAATGAGCAGTTCTTC. The encoded protein is CASSQVDRGGNEQFF.

This clonotype turned up a few times. The chain recombines TRBV28 with TRBJ1-5, with D unclear. The germline gives CDR1 MDHEN, CDR2 SYDVKM. Deletions cut 3 bases from V and 0 bases from J, with 12 bases between. This CDR3 contains 16 residues. CDR3 coding DNA: TGTGCCAGCAGTTTCGGTCAGATTTATAGCAATCAGCCCCAGCATTTT. Translated: CASSFGQIYSNQPQHF.

V gene TRBV18 combines with J gene TRBJ2-1; D might be TRBD1 or TRBD2, each matching 5 bases. The germline V and J ends were trimmed by 3 bases and 7 bases, with 16 bases remaining between them. CDR3 size: 15 residues. Germline V gene lookup returns CDR1 KGHSH and CDR2 LQKENI. CDR3 sequence: CASSPAGAGRNEQFF. CDR3 bases: TGTGCCAGCTCACCGGCCGGGGCAGGGAGAAATGAGCAGTTCTTC.

The J gene is TRBJ1-6, the V gene TRBV4-3; D gene uncertain. CDR3 size: 16 residues. Looked up from germline, CDR1 is LGHNA and CDR2 is YSLEER. With 0 bases removed from V and 6 bases from J, the gap between germline ends came to 12 bases. CDR3 coding DNA: TGCGCCAGCAGCCAAGAAAGGGCCCCATTTAATTCACCCCTCCACTTT. Translation gives CASSQERAPFNSPLHF.

This clonotype was seen at least ten times. The chain is built from TRBV10-3 and TRBJ1-6; 9 bases map to TRBD1. The CDR3 covers 15 residues. CDR1 and CDR2 (germline): ENHRY, SYGVKD. J gave up 7 bases and V 6 bases, and 7 bases lay outside the gene matches. The CDR3 DNA reads as TGTGCCATCAGCTCCGGGACAGGGAAGAATTCACCCCTCCACTTT. This encodes CAISSGTGKNSPLHF.

This clonotype was detected only a few times. This chain connects TRBV28 to TRBJ2-3; 8 bases fit TRBD2. J lost 1 base, V lost 7 bases, and 7 bases had no gene match. Germline assignment: CDR1 MDHEN and CDR2 SYDVKM. This CDR3 comprises 15 residues. The CDR3: CASILAGSRTDTQYF. The CDR3 nucleotides are TGTGCCAGCATCCTAGCGGGCTCTCGCACAGATACGCAGTATTTT.

This clonotype was counted a few times. The chain combines TRBV5-6 with TRBJ2-7; D possibly corresponds to TRBD1 (6 bases). From germline, CDR1 is SGHDT and CDR2 YYEEEE. CDR3 length: 14 amino acids. V lost 4 bases and J 5 bases, leaving 16 bases between the germline ends. The CDR3 DNA sequence: TGTGCCAGCAGCCGGACAGAGATAATCCACGAGCAGTACTTC. As protein: CASSRTEIIHEQYF.

This sequence joins TRBV24-1 and TRBJ2-3; D gene unclear. The CDR3 covers 11 residues. Germline V CDR1 and CDR2: KGHDR, SFDVKD. V shed 5 bases and J shed 5 bases, with 4 bases lying between them. CDR3 nucleotides: TGTGCCACCAGTGCTGGAGATACGCAGTATTTT. It translates to CATSAGDTQYF.

This clonotype has just a few counts. This rearrangement joins TRBV20-1 to TRBJ1-2, with D unclear. The CDR3 totals 12 residues. Trimming took off 3 bases at V and 4 bases at J, with 9 bases between the two ends. The germline CDR1 and CDR2 sequences are DFQATT and SNEGSKA (reference sequence). Here the CDR3 DNA reads TGCAGTGCTAGTGGACTGAGCTATGGCTACACCTTC. This codes for CSASGLSYGYTF.

The J gene is TRBJ2-1, the V gene TRBV6-2 or TRBV6-3; possibly TRBD1 for D (6 bases). V dropped 2 bases and J dropped 6 bases, with 14 bases sitting between them. CDR3 length equals 15 residues. Germline V gene sequence: CDR1 MNHEY, CDR2 SVGEGT. The CDR3 nucleotides read TGTGCCAGCAGTTACACAGGGAACACCGGCAATGAGCAGTTCTTC. Amino acids: CASSYTGNTGNEQFF.

This clonotype came up a few times. The gene calls are TRBV20-1 and TRBJ2-2, with TRBD1 identical over 9 bases. Trimming took 6 bases from V and 4 from J; bases not matched to a gene: 9. The germline gives CDR1 DFQATT, CDR2 SNEGSKA (reference sequence). The CDR3 sequence is 15 residues long. CDR3 sequence: CSAVRTGAFTGELFF. In DNA, the CDR3 is TGCAGTGCAGTCCGGACAGGGGCCTTCACCGGGGAGCTGTTTTTT.

This clonotype has ten or more counts. This sequence joins TRBV14 and TRBJ2-2; tentative D call: TRBD2 (5 bases). Germline CDR1 reads SGHDN; CDR2 reads FVKESK. This CDR3 has 17 amino acids. Trimming took off 0 bases at V and 6 bases at J, with 17 bases between the two ends. CDR3 nucleotide sequence: TGTGCCAGCAGCCAAGATCGAGGGTCGGAAGTCCCCGGGGAGCTGTTTTTT. Translated: CASSQDRGSEVPGELFF. Full variable domain (remainder filled in from reference TRBV14 and TRBJ2-2): EAGVTQFPSHSVIEKGQTVTLRCDPISGHDNLYWYRRVMGKEIKFLLHFVKESKQDESGMPNNRFLAERTGGTYSTLKVQPAELEDSGVYFCASSQDRGSEVPGELFFGEGSRLTVL.

The chain employs TRBV7-9 and TRBJ2-1; 7 nucleotides line up with TRBD2. Germline-derived CDR1 and CDR2 are SEHNR and FQNEAQ (reference sequence). Unmatched junction bases numbered 6, after V lost 1 base and J lost 6 bases. The CDR3 totals 15 residues. The CDR3 coding sequence is TGTGCCAGCAGCTTAGGGGGGGGACCTATCAATGAGCAGTTCTTC. Translation gives CASSLGGGPINEQFF. Full variable domain (outside the CDR3, taken from reference TRBV7-9 and TRBJ2-1): DTGVSQNPRHKITKRGQNVTFRCDPISEHNRLYWYRQTLGQGPEFLTYFQNEAQLEKSRLLSDRFSAERPKGSFSTLEIQRTEQGDSAMYLCASSLGGGPINEQFFGPGTRLTVL.

Only a few counts were recorded for this clonotype. The rearrangement joins TRBV24-1 to TRBJ2-3; D is possibly TRBD1 or TRBD2 (6 bases each). CDR1 is KGHDR, CDR2 SFDVKD, per germline. V was clipped by 2 bases and J by 0 bases, with 11 bases between them. This CDR3 contains 16 residues. CDR3 bases: TGTGCCACCAGTGATTGGGGGGACACTAGCACAGATACGCAGTATTTT. The encoded protein is CATSDWGDTSTDTQYF.

This clonotype came up a few times. The V gene is TRBV7-9, the J gene TRBJ2-3, with D possibly being TRBD1 (5 bases). There are 17 residues in the CDR3. Trimming took 1 base from V and 2 from J, leaving 16 bases between them. Germline V gene data show CDR1 as SEHNR and CDR2 as FQNEAQ (reference sequence). CDR3 protein: CASSLDTEKGPTDTQYF. The CDR3 DNA is TGTGCCAGCAGCTTAGACACAGAAAAGGGGCCCACAGATACGCAGTATTTT.

Many counts were recorded for this clonotype. The chain uses TRBV7-2 and TRBJ2-1, with 8 bases lining up with TRBD2. After removal of 1 base from V and 3 bases from J, the junction contained 2 bases not matched to a gene. Germline-derived CDR1 and CDR2 are SGHTA and FQGNSA. The CDR3 sequence is 15 residues long. CDR3 loop: CASSLVAGIYNEQFF. CDR3 sequence (DNA): TGTGCCAGCAGCTTAGTAGCGGGGATCTACAATGAGCAGTTCTTC.

This clonotype was observed a handful of times. The chain links TRBV28 to TRBJ2-3; D is possibly TRBD1 (6 bases). CDR3 length equals 14 residues. Germline V gene lookup returns CDR1 MDHEN and CDR2 SYDVKM. The V end was cut by 6 bases, the J end by 8 bases, with 18 bases between. The CDR3 region has the DNA TGTGCCAGCAGAAAACAGGGCACAGTGGGTACGCAGTATTTT. It translates to CASRKQGTVGTQYF.

The chain combines TRBV20-1 with TRBJ2-7; D possibly matches TRBD1 or TRBD2 (6 bases each). The germline gives CDR1 DFQATT, CDR2 SNEGSKA (reference sequence). CDR3 length: 16 residues. The germline V and J ends were trimmed by 4 bases and 2 bases, with 21 bases remaining between them. Here the CDR3 reads CSANPLLAGGPYEQYF. The CDR3, as DNA: TGCAGTGCTAATCCTCTCTTAGCCGGGGGCCCCTACGAGCAGTACTTC.